These T cell receptor beta chains were read from a single sample in a study of T cell responses to AZD1222 COVID-19 vaccine. Profiled with immunoSEQ multiplex PCR; TCRdb holds only in-frame clones, not every one. The data show 100,000 to 120,000 clones, about 90% seen once. This material consisted of peripheral blood, taken on day 0 of AZD1222 vaccination. The receptor source for this set is an adult in good health. Each CDR3 is given with its conserved first and last residue. The order of the fields is J gene, CDR3 length, V gene, CDR3 protein.

J gene: TRBJ1-1; CDR3 length: 16; V gene: TRBV6-5; CDR3 protein: CASSYGTGGENTEAFF
J gene: TRBJ1-4; CDR3 length: 16; V gene: TRBV6-5; CDR3 protein: CASSYLGGTGVEKLFF
J gene: TRBJ1-2; CDR3 length: 11; V gene: TRBV10-3; CDR3 protein: CAIRTGIGYTF
J gene: TRBJ2-1; CDR3 length: 15; V gene: TRBV5-1; CDR3 protein: CASSLSTGSYNEQFF
J gene: TRBJ2-5; CDR3 length: 14; V gene: TRBV3-1/TRBV3-2; CDR3 protein: CASSQMTGGETQYF
J gene: TRBJ2-6; CDR3 length: 16; V gene: TRBV5-6; CDR3 protein: CASSPRGLSGANVLTF
J gene: TRBJ1-5; CDR3 length: 17; V gene: TRBV5-5; CDR3 protein: CASRATGGLVGNQPQHF
J gene: TRBJ2-7; CDR3 length: 16; V gene: TRBV5-1; CDR3 protein: CASSLGTSGGRGEQYF
J gene: TRBJ2-7; CDR3 length: 15; V gene: TRBV6-5; CDR3 protein: CASSYSRTGAYEQYF
J gene: TRBJ1-3; CDR3 length: 14; V gene: TRBV5-3; CDR3 protein: CARSLTRSGNTIYF
J gene: TRBJ2-7; CDR3 length: 13; V gene: TRBV11-3; CDR3 protein: CASSLLSNYEQYF
J gene: TRBJ1-2; CDR3 length: 17; V gene: TRBV5-6; CDR3 protein: CASSFRDDSTPNYGYTF
J gene: TRBJ1-2; CDR3 length: 13; V gene: TRBV5-1; CDR3 protein: CASRPDSNYGYTF
J gene: TRBJ2-3; CDR3 length: 15; V gene: TRBV6-5; CDR3 protein: CASSPGQTATDTQYF
J gene: TRBJ2-3; CDR3 length: 14; V gene: TRBV7-9; CDR3 protein: CASSPQVSTDTQYF
J gene: TRBJ2-7; CDR3 length: 15; V gene: TRBV28; CDR3 protein: CASSLSGERIYEQYF
J gene: TRBJ1-5; CDR3 length: 12; V gene: TRBV19; CDR3 protein: CASSISNQPQHF
J gene: TRBJ1-1; CDR3 length: 13; V gene: TRBV7-3; CDR3 protein: CASSSDGDTEAFF
J gene: TRBJ2-6; CDR3 length: 17; V gene: TRBV28; CDR3 protein: CASSHGRGTTGANVLTF
J gene: TRBJ2-6; CDR3 length: 12; V gene: TRBV5-4; CDR3 protein: CASISGANVLTF
J gene: TRBJ2-2; CDR3 length: 15; V gene: TRBV11-2; CDR3 protein: CASSLVTGDTGELFF
J gene: TRBJ1-1; CDR3 length: 14; V gene: TRBV27; CDR3 protein: CASSLGSVNTEAFF
J gene: TRBJ1-1; CDR3 length: 12; V gene: TRBV3-1/TRBV3-2; CDR3 protein: CASSQSGTEAFF
J gene: TRBJ2-2; CDR3 length: 15; V gene: TRBV6-6; CDR3 protein: CASSYGSSNTGELFF
J gene: TRBJ1-2; CDR3 length: 14; V gene: TRBV9; CDR3 protein: CASRSPGTGSGYTF
J gene: TRBJ1-4; CDR3 length: 11; V gene: TRBV29-1; CDR3 protein: CSVEWGNLPFF
J gene: TRBJ2-7; CDR3 length: 13; V gene: TRBV7-9; CDR3 protein: CASSSDGSYEQYF
J gene: TRBJ1-5; CDR3 length: 14; V gene: TRBV2; CDR3 protein: CASSRNGGNQPQHF
J gene: TRBJ2-5; CDR3 length: 17; V gene: TRBV14; CDR3 protein: CASSHIGRGRTQETQYF
J gene: TRBJ1-4; CDR3 length: 16; V gene: TRBV7-9; CDR3 protein: CASTPGRGPTNEKLFF
J gene: TRBJ2-5; CDR3 length: 13; V gene: TRBV19; CDR3 protein: CATQMMSGETQYF
J gene: TRBJ1-3; CDR3 length: 15; V gene: TRBV11-2; CDR3 protein: CASSPTGGSGNTIYF
J gene: TRBJ2-7; CDR3 length: 19; V gene: TRBV4-2; CDR3 protein: CASSQDKLAGVLGLREQYF
J gene: TRBJ2-3; CDR3 length: 13; V gene: TRBV9; CDR3 protein: CASSGPAVDTQYF
J gene: TRBJ2-7; CDR3 length: 14; V gene: TRBV6-1; CDR3 protein: CASSEVGGPGEQYF
J gene: TRBJ2-7; CDR3 length: 13; V gene: TRBV11-1; CDR3 protein: CASRTGPLYEQYF
J gene: TRBJ2-7; CDR3 length: 12; V gene: TRBV3-1/TRBV3-2; CDR3 protein: CASSQNRDEQYF
J gene: TRBJ1-5; CDR3 length: 19; V gene: TRBV28; CDR3 protein: CASSSSIPGAGYSNQPQHF
J gene: TRBJ2-5; CDR3 length: 14; V gene: TRBV5-5; CDR3 protein: CASSQDRDQETQYF
J gene: TRBJ1-2; CDR3 length: 13; V gene: TRBV5-1; CDR3 protein: CASRRQGAYGYTF
J gene: TRBJ2-3; CDR3 length: 15; V gene: TRBV14; CDR3 protein: CASSQDWVAWDTQYF